This T cell receptor (beta chain) derives from a study of Tregs in tolerant kidney transplant recipients. Whole-study context: A 3-day belatacept mixed lymphocyte reaction, sometimes plus 5-day graft donor restimulation, preceded CD4+CD25+CD127- sorting. Antibodies separated recipient from donor cells.

The study's findings and limits: Biological reproducibility was not directly addressed in this study. The most relevant donor-specific Treg TCRbeta repertoire apparently came from expansion with activated donor B cells.

With V trimmed by 0 bases and J by 7 bases, 2 bases remained unmatched. This CDR3 contains 13 residues. Per germline, CDR1 SQVTM and CDR2 ANQGSEA. As regards this clone: Its antigen is still unknown.

Here immunoSEQ multiplex PCR was the method, and the copy in TCRdb shows in-frame clones only, minus some. The profile shows 15,000 to 20,000 clones, roughly two thirds of them singletons. The clonotype was recovered from a human donor in good health. The chain couples TRBV29-1 to TRBJ1-5; 8 bases align to TRBD1. Sequencing was carried out using Tregs from blood cultured with allogeneic cells. CDR3 residues: CSVEDDRGQPQHF. CDR3 DNA: TGCAGCGTTGAAGATGACAGGGGACAGCCCCAGCATTTT.